The 14 T cell receptor beta chains below come from one sample, sequenced in a study of T cell clonality in common variable immunodeficiency. Findings of the study overall: Fewer deletions and N-nucleotide insertions were reportedly seen in common variable immunodeficiency TCR beta sequences.

What these receptors recognize is not known. Here immunoSEQ multiplex PCR was the method, and the copy in TCRdb shows in-frame clones only, minus some. The sample is made up of approximately 16,000 clones, none counted only once. The sample was peripheral blood mononuclear cells. The receptors were sampled from a human donor with common variable immunodeficiency.

Notes on this clone: The read stops 3 residues short of the end of the CDR3; the missing end is completed from the germline J gene. The rearrangement links TRBV7-9 to TRBJ2-1, with 8 bases lining up with TRBD2. Looked up from germline, CDR1 is SEHNR and CDR2 is FQNEAQ (reference sequence). Germline trimming cut 2 bases from V and 6 bases from J; bases unmatched to any gene: 3. There are 14 residues in the CDR3. CDR3 residues: CASSLTGGLNEQFF. The CDR3 bases that were read are TGTGCCAGCAGCTTAACGGGGGGGCTCAATGAG.

Of note for this clone: The read falls 3 residues short of the CDR3 end, and the missing part is taken from the germline J gene. This rearrangement joins TRBV6-2 or TRBV6-3 to TRBJ2-3; 9 nucleotides agree with TRBD2. The CDR3 has 15 residues. V lost 7 bases and J lost 1; bases outside the gene matches: 6. CDR1 and CDR2 from the germline V gene are MNHEY and SVGEGT. Partial CDR3 DNA: TGTGCCAGCAATCGAGCGGGGGGACGCACAGATACG. This encodes CASNRAGGRTDT. The full-length CDR3 reads as CASNRAGGRTDTQYF.

This clone has a handful of counts. Read coverage stops 3 residues before the CDR3 terminus; the germline J gene supplies the remainder. The genes are TRBV19 and TRBJ1-1; weak D call: TRBD1 (5 bases). CDR1 is LNHDA, CDR2 SQIVND, per germline (reference sequence). V lost 3 bases, J lost 1 base, and 18 bases lay in between. The CDR3 contains 17 residues. The chain's CDR3 is CASSIEAVGHSNTEAFF. The CDR3 DNA, read in part, is TGTGCCAGTAGTATTGAAGCTGTTGGACACTCGAACACTGAA.

This clone has more than one count but fewer than ten. The read gets to within 3 residues of the CDR3 end, and the germline J gene fills in the rest. This chain connects TRBV18 to TRBJ2-3; 11 positions agree with TRBD2. The V segment lost 4 bases and the J segment 1 base; nucleotides outside the gene matches: 7. This CDR3 is 17 amino acids long. Germline V gene sequence: CDR1 KGHSH, CDR2 LQKENI. The CDR3 loop is CASSLLAGADGTDTQYF. The sequenced CDR3 bases are TGTGCCAGCTCACTACTAGCGGGGGCCGACGGCACAGATACG.

A remark on this clone: The CDR3 goes on 3 residues after the read ends, and that part is filled in from the germline J gene. The chain carries TRBV6-2 or TRBV6-3 and TRBJ2-3, with a possible D match to TRBD2 (5 bases). This CDR3 is 14 amino acids long. Germline CDR1 is MNHEY and CDR2 is SVGEGT. Trimming removed 5 bases at V and 6 bases at J, with 15 bases between. CDR3 DNA (partial): TGTGCCAGCAGTCCCTCCTTATCGGGGGATACG. This codes for CASSPSLSGDT. The CDR3 in full is CASSPSLSGDTQYF.

This clone turned up a few times. Read coverage stops 3 residues before the CDR3 terminus; the germline J gene supplies the remainder. The chain combines TRBV23-1 with TRBJ2-1; 13 bases match TRBD2. TRBV23-1 falls under the ORF class, with uncertain function. The CDR3 runs 18 residues. J lost 7 bases, V lost 2 bases, and 11 bases had no gene match. The DNA read from the CDR3 is TGCGCCAGCAGTCAAACCTCTCAACTAGCGGGGGGGCAGAATGAG. As protein: CASSQTSQLAGGQNE. The entire CDR3 sequence reads CASSQTSQLAGGQNEQFF.

This clone has more than one count but fewer than ten. Read sequence stops 3 residues before the CDR3 end, and the germline J gene provides the missing end. The V call is TRBV7-9, the J call TRBJ2-2; TRBD1 is a possible D gene (5 bases). The germline V gene has CDR1 SEHNR and CDR2 FQNEAQ (reference sequence). Trimming removed 2 bases at V and 5 bases at J, with 12 bases between. The CDR3 covers 15 residues. The CDR3 loop is CASSLTGHKTGELFF. The CDR3 bases that were read are TGTGCCAGCAGCTTAACCGGACACAAGACCGGGGAG.

This clone was observed at least ten times. The CDR3 goes on 3 residues after the read ends, and that part is filled in from the germline J gene. V is TRBV29-1 and J is TRBJ2-3; 8 nucleotides line up with TRBD2. The ends lost 4 bases at V and 1 base at J; junction bases unmatched: 4. This CDR3 spans 14 amino acids. The germline V gene encodes CDR1 SQVTM and CDR2 ANQGSEA. The CDR3 DNA, read in part, is TGCAGCGTTGTGGATAGCGGGGGCACAGATACG. Translated: CSVVDSGGTDT. Given in full, the CDR3 is CSVVDSGGTDTQYF.

The table lists this clone with a few counts. The CDR3 goes on 3 residues after the read ends, and that part is filled in from the germline J gene. The rearrangement joins TRBV30 to TRBJ1-5; D gene ambiguous. V lost 2 bases and J lost 0, with 11 bases in between. CDR1 is GTSNPN, CDR2 SVGIG, per germline (reference sequence). There are 15 residues in the CDR3. The covered CDR3 bases are TGTGCCTGGAGTTACGGCGGGAATAGCAATCAGCCC. It codes for CAWSYGGNSNQP. The CDR3 as a whole reads CAWSYGGNSNQPQHF.

This clone was seen a handful of times. The observed sequence ends 3 residues before the CDR3 terminus, with the missing tail filled in from the germline J gene. This sequence joins TRBV7-2 and TRBJ2-7; D is perhaps TRBD1 (5 bases). The CDR3 spans 14 residues. The V gene lost 2 bases and the J gene lost 5 bases, with 13 bases spanning the gap. Germline V gene lookup returns CDR1 SGHTA and CDR2 FQGNSA. The covered CDR3 bases are TGTGCCAGCAGCTTAAGCAGGGCAGTTAACGAG. Translation: CASSLSRAVNE. The whole CDR3 reads CASSLSRAVNEQYF.

This clone turned up a few times. The sequenced part of the CDR3 DNA is TGCAGTGCTAGAGGACAGCGATCAGATACG. Translation gives CSARGQRSDT. The complete CDR3 sequence is CSARGQRSDTQYF. The V gene is TRBV20-1, the J gene TRBJ2-3; maybe TRBD1 (5 bases). Sequencing ends 3 residues short of the CDR3 end; the germline J gene provides the rest. V lost 1 base and J lost 4, with 9 bases in between. CDR1 and CDR2 (germline): DFQATT, SNEGSKA (reference sequence). The CDR3 loop spans 13 amino acids.

This clone was observed many times. The read terminates 3 residues before the CDR3 end, so the remaining end is supplied by the germline J gene. The chain carries TRBV20-1 and TRBJ1-1; weak D call: TRBD1 (5 bases). Germline V CDR1 and CDR2: DFQATT, SNEGSKA (reference sequence). Trimming cost V 5 bases and J 1 base, with 17 bases left between them. CDR3 length equals 15 residues. CDR3 bases read: TGCAGTGCTCCCCTCGGGGGTACACAGAACACTGAA. Its protein product is CSAPLGGTQNTE. The whole CDR3 sequence is CSAPLGGTQNTEAFF.

Only a few counts were recorded for this clone. Read data end 3 residues before the CDR3 end; the end is taken from the germline J gene. V gene TRBV30 combines with J gene TRBJ1-6; 7 bases line up with TRBD1. The CDR3 spans 16 residues. V lost 8 bases and J lost 4; bases outside the gene matches: 14. Germline-derived CDR1 and CDR2 are GTSNPN and SVGIG (reference sequence). CDR3 residues: CAARQGGATYNSPLHF. The sequenced part of the CDR3 DNA is TGTGCCGCTAGACAGGGAGGCGCCACTTATAATTCACCC. The full variable domain, completed using reference TRBV30 and TRBJ1-6, is SQTIHQWPATLVQPVGSPLSLECTVEGTSNPNLYWYRQAAGRGLQLLFYSVGIGQISSEVPQNLSASRPQDRQFILSSKKLLLSDSGFYLCAARQGGATYNSPLHFGNGTRLTVT.

This clone has a handful of counts. The observed sequence ends 3 residues before the CDR3 terminus, with the missing tail filled in from the germline J gene. This chain uses TRBV2 with TRBJ1-4, with 7 bases lining up with TRBD1. From germline, CDR1 is SNHLY and CDR2 FYNNEI. Trimming removed 8 bases from V and 1 base from J; junction bases left unmatched: 7. CDR3 length: 15 residues. The sequenced part of the CDR3 DNA is TGTGCCAGCTCGTACCGGACAGGAACTAATGAAAAA. This gives the protein CASSYRTGTNEK. The CDR3, in full, reads CASSYRTGTNEKLFF.